Sequencing of this T cell receptor beta chain was carried out in a study of vaccination effects on CD4 cells after COVID-19. Generated by immunoSEQ multiplex PCR, the TCRdb table keeps only in-frame clones and is missing some. The sample lists around 40,000 clones, just under 75% seen once, with 25% to 35% in the top ten. Germline loops: CDR1 SGHRS, CDR2 YFSETQ. The CDR3 covers 13 residues. Trimming took off 4 bases at V and 4 bases at J, with 12 bases between the two ends. This clone was seen just once. Its cognate antigen is unknown. Viral peptide pool expansion of antigen-specific CD4+ T cells preceded sequencing in the ViraFEST assay. Once cultured for 9 to 11 days, the cells underwent separation to obtain CD4+ T cells. This individual contracted SARS-CoV-2 between March and December 2020, as verified by PCR.

The TCR was taken from a human donor who had a prior SARS-CoV-2 infection. V is TRBV5-1 and J is TRBJ2-7; D might be TRBD1 (6 bases). This material consisted of CD4+ T cells from PBMCs cultured with a peptide pool, taken before COVID-19 vaccination. The CDR3 region has the DNA TGCGCCAGCAGCACAGGACAGTATTACGAGCAGTACTTC. This sequence encodes CASSTGQYYEQYF.